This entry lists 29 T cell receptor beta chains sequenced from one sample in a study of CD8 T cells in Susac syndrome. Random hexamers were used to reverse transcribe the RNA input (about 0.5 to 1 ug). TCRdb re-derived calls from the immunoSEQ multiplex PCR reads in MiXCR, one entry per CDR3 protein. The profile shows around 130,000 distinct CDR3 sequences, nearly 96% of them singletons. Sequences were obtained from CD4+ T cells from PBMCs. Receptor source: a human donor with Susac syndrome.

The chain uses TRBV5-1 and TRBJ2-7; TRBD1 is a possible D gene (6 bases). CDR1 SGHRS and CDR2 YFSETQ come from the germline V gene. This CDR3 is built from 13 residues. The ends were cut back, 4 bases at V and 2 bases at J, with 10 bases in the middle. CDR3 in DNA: TGCGCCAGCAGCATCGGGACAACCTACGAGCAGTACTTC. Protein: CASSIGTTYEQYF.

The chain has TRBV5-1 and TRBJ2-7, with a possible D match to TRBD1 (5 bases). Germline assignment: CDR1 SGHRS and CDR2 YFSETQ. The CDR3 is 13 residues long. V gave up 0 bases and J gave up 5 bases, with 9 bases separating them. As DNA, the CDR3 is TGCGCCAGCAGCTTGGCAGGGCAGGACGAGCAGTACTTC. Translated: CASSLAGQDEQYF.

The CDR3 loop reads CSASDGINYGYTF. The CDR3 bases are TGCAGTGCTAGCGACGGGATCAACTATGGCTACACCTTC. The chain combines TRBV20-1 with TRBJ1-2; D gene uncertain. Germline V lookup: CDR1 DFQATT, CDR2 SNEGSKA (reference sequence). This CDR3 comprises 13 residues. The V gene lost 3 bases and the J gene lost 2 bases, with 10 bases spanning the gap.

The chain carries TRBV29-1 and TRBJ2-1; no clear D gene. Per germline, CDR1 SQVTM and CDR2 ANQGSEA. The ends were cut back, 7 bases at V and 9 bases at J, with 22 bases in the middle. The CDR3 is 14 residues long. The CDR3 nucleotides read TGCAGCGCCGCCCAGGTGTCCGTTGAATCTGAGCAGTTCTTC. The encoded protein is CSAAQVSVESEQFF.

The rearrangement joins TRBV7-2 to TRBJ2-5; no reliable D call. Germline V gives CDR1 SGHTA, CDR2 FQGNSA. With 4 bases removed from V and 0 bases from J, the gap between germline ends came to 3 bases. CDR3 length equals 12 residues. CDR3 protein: CASSSYQETQYF. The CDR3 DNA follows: TGTGCCAGCAGCTCGTACCAAGAGACCCAGTACTTC.

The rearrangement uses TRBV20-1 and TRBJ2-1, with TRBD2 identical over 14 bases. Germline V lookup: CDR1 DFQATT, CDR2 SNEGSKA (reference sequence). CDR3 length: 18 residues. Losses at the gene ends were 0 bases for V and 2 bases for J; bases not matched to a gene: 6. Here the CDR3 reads CSARDLRTSGRPYNEQFF. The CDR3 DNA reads TGCAGTGCTAGAGACCTACGGACTAGCGGGAGGCCCTACAATGAGCAGTTCTTC.

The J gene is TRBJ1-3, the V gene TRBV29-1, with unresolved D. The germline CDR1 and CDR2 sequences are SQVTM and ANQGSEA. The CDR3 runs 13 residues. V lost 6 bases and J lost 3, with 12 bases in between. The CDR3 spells CSVAGNSGNTIYF. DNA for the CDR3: TGCAGCGTAGCCGGTAATAGTGGAAACACCATATATTTT.

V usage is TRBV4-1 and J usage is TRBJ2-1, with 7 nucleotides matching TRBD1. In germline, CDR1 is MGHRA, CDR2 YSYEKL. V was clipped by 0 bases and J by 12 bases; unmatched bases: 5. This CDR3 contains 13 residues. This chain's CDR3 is CASSQDQQGRQFF. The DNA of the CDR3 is TGCGCCAGCAGCCAAGATCAACAGGGGAGGCAGTTCTTC.

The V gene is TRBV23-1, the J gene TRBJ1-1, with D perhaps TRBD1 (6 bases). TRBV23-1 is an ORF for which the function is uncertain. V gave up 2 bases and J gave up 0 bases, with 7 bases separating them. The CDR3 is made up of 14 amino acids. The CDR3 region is CASSQPGVNTEAFF. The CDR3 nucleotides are TGCGCCAGCAGTCAACCAGGGGTGAACACTGAAGCTTTCTTT.

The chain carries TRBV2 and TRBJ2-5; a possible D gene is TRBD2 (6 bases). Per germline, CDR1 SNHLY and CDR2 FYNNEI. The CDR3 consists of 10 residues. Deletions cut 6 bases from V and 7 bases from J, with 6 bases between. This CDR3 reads CASSGGTQYF. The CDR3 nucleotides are TGTGCCAGCAGCGGGGGGACCCAGTACTTC. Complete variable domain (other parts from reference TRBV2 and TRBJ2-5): EPEVTQTPSHQVTQMGQEVILRCVPISNHLYFYWYRQILGQKVEFLVSFYNNEISEKSEIFDDQFSVERPDGSNFTLKIRSTKLEDSAMYFCASSGGTQYFGPGTRLLVL.

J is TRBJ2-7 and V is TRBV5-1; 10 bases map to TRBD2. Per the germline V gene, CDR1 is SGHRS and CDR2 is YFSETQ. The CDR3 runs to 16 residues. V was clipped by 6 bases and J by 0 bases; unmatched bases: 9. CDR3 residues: CASTGGGLASSYEQYF. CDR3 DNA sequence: TGCGCCAGCACTGGGGGGGGACTAGCGAGCTCCTACGAGCAGTACTTC. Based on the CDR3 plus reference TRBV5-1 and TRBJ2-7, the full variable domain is KAGVTQTPRYLIKTRGQQVTLSCSPISGHRSVSWYQQTPGQGLQFLFEYFSETQRNKGNFPGRFSGRQFSNSRSEMNVSTLELGDSALYLCASTGGGLASSYEQYFGPGTRLTVT.

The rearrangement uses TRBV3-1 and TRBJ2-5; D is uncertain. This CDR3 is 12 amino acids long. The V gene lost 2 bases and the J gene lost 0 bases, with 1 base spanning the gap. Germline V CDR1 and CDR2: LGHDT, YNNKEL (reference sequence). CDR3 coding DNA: TGTGCCAGCAGCCAATACCAAGAGACCCAGTACTTC. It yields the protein CASSQYQETQYF.

The CDR3 sequence: CASSSPGRLWGRLNEQFF. DNA for the CDR3: TGTGCCAGCTCGTCCCCGGGGCGACTATGGGGCCGTCTCAATGAGCAGTTCTTC. This chain links TRBV18 with TRBJ2-1; D is perhaps TRBD1 or TRBD2 (5 bases each). The germline gives CDR1 KGHSH, CDR2 LQKENI. This CDR3 contains 18 residues. With 6 bases removed from V and 6 bases from J, the gap between germline ends came to 27 bases.

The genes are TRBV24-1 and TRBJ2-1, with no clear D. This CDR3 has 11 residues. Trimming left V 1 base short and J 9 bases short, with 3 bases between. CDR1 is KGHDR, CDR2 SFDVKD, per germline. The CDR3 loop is CATSDFVEQFF. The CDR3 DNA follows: TGTGCCACCAGTGATTTCGTTGAGCAGTTCTTC.

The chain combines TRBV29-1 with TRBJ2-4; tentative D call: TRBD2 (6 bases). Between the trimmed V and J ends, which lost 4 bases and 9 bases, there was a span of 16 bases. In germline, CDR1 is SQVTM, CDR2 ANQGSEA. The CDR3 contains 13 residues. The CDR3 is CSVGSLGGSIQYF. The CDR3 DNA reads TGCAGCGTTGGCTCTCTCGGGGGAAGCATTCAGTACTTC.

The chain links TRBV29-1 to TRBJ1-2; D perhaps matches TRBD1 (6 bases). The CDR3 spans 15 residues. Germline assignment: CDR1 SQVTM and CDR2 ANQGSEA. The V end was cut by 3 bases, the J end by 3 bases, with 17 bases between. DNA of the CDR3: TGCAGCGTTGATGACTACAGGGTGGGTCACTATGGCTACACCTTC. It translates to CSVDDYRVGHYGYTF.

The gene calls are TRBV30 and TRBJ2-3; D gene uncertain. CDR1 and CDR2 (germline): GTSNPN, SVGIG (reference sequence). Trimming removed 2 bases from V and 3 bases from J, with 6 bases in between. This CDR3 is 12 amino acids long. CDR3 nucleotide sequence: TGTGCCTGGAGTAGGCAGACAGATACGCAGTATTTT. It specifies CAWSRQTDTQYF.

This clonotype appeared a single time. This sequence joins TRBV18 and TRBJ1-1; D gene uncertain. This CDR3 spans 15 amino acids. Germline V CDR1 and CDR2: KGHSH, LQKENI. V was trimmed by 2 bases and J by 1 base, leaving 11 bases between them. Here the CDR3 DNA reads TGTGCCAGCTCACCAACAACGACACCGAACACTGAAGCTTTCTTT. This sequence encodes CASSPTTTPNTEAFF.

CDR3 bases: TGCGCCAGCAGCTCTGTGACAGGGGGCTACGAGCAGTACTTC. Protein: CASSSVTGGYEQYF. The chain recombines TRBV5-1 with TRBJ2-7, with 9 bases matching TRBD1. CDR1 is SGHRS and CDR2 is YFSETQ in the germline V gene. J was trimmed by 3 bases and V by 3 bases; bases with no gene match: 4. This CDR3 region has 14 residues.

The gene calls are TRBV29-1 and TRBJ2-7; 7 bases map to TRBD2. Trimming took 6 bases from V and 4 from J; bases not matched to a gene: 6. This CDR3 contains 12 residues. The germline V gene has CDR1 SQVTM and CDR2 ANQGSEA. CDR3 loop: CSVEGGRYEQYF. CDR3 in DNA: TGCAGCGTCGAGGGAGGGCGATACGAGCAGTACTTC.

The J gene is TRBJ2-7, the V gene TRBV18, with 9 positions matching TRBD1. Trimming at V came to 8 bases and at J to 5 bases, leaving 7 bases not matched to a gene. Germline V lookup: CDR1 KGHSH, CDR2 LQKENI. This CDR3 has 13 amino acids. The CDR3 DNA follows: TGTGCCAGCCGGGGACAGGGAGTTGACGAGCAGTACTTC. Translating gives CASRGQGVDEQYF.

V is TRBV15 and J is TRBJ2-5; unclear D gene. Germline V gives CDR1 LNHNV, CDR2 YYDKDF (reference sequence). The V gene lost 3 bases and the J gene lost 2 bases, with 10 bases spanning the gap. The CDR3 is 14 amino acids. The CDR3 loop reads CATSRRLSQETQYF. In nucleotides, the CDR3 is TGTGCCACCAGCAGGCGGTTATCTCAAGAGACCCAGTACTTC.

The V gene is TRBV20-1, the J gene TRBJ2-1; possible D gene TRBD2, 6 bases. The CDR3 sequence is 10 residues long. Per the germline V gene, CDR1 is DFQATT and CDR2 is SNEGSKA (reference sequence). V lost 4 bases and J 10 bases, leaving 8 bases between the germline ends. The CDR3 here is CSATGEEQFF. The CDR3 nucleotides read TGCAGTGCTACGGGAGAAGAGCAGTTCTTC.

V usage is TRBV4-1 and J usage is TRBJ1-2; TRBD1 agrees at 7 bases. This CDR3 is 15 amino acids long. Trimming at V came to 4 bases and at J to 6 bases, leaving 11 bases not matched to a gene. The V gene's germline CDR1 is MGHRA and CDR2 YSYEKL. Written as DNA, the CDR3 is TGCGCCAGCAGCCTCCGACAGGGAGGGTATGATGGCTACACCTTC. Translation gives CASSLRQGGYDGYTF.

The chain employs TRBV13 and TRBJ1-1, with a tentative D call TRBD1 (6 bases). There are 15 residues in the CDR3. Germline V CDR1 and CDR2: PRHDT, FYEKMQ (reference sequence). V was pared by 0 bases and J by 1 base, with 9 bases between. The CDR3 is CASSLGGATNTEAFF. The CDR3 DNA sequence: TGTGCCAGCAGCTTAGGGGGGGCAACGAACACTGAAGCTTTCTTT.

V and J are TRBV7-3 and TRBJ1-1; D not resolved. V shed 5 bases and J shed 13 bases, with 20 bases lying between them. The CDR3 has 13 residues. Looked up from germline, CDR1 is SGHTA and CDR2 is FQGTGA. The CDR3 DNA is TGTGCCAGCAGCCCAAATCCTCAAGCGCTACTTTTCTTT. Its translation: CASSPNPQALLFF.

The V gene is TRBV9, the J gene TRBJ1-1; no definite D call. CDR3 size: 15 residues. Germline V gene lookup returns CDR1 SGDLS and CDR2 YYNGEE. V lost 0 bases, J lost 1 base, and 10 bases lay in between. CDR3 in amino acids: CASSVEPTGNTEAFF. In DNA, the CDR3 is TGTGCCAGCAGCGTAGAGCCTACGGGGAACACTGAAGCTTTCTTT.

The CDR3 here is CASSLDLGSGQQYF. The CDR3 nucleotides are TGCGCCAGCAGCTTGGACCTAGGGAGCGGGCAGCAGTACTTC. The chain joins TRBV5-1 to TRBJ2-7, with D possibly TRBD2 on 6 matching bases. Deletions cut 0 bases from V and 8 bases from J, with 15 bases between. Germline values: CDR1 SGHRS, CDR2 YFSETQ. The length of the CDR3 is 14 residues.

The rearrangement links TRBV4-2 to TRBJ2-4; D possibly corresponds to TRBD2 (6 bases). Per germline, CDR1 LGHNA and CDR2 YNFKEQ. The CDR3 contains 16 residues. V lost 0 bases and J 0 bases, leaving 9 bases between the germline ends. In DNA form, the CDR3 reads TGTGCCAGCAGCCAAGAACCGGGACTAGCCAAAAACATTCAGTACTTC. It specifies CASSQEPGLAKNIQYF.